The clone carrying this T cell receptor (beta chain) was recorded many times. Its specificity is not known. Those patients who had chemo-refractory metastatic non-small-cell lung cancer were given focal radiation along with CTLA-4 blockade through ipilimumab. Germline V gene sequence: CDR1 MNHEY, CDR2 SVGAGI. CDR3 length: 14 amino acids. V was pared by 0 bases and J by 5 bases, with 10 bases between. The method was immunoSEQ multiplex PCR; TCRdb's version includes in-frame clones alone and lacks a portion of them. The table records about 77,000 clones, 70% to 80% of them present only once. The data were taken from a study of radiotherapy plus CTLA-4 blockade in lung cancer. Points from the study as a whole: TCR clones from tumors expanded in blood after radiotherapy plus ipilimumab.

The V gene is TRBV6-5, the J gene TRBJ1-1; a possible D gene is TRBD1 (5 bases). The input for sequencing was peripheral blood, taken from a patient treated with radiotherapy plus ipilimumab. The receptor comes from a human donor with non-small cell lung cancer whose response to radiotherapy plus ipilimumab could not be evaluated. The CDR3 protein is CASSYSRGGTEAFF. The CDR3 DNA reads TGTGCCAGCAGTTACTCGCGGGGGGGGACTGAAGCTTTCTTT.